The T cell receptor beta chain described here comes from a study of Ad26.COV2.S vaccination and SARS-CoV-2 variants. Assay: immunoSEQ multiplex PCR; the TCRdb copy retains only in-frame clones and omits some. The top ten hold roughly 10% of the sample, which has 300,000 to 350,000 clones, roughly 90% seen once. This clone was counted between two and nine times. This CDR3 is built from 15 residues. V was trimmed by 1 base and J by 7 bases, leaving 14 bases between them. CDR1 and CDR2 from the germline V gene are SEHNR and FQNEAQ (reference sequence). Treatment defined: around 19 received Ad26.COV2.S at low or high dose, single or two shots; 5 received placebo; per-sample allocation not given. All samples were drawn on day 63, counting from the first vaccine or placebo injection.

This chain joins TRBV7-9 and TRBJ1-5, with D possibly being TRBD1 (5 bases). The source was peripheral blood, collected in a trial of Ad26.COV2.S vaccine versus placebo. This TCR came from a person between 18 and 65 years old who received the Ad26.COV2.S COVID-19 vaccine or a placebo. Written as DNA, the CDR3 is TGTGCCAGCAGCTTAGTCGGGCAGGGAACCCAGCCCCAGCATTTT. Residues: CASSLVGQGTQPQHF.